The entry that follows covers one T cell receptor beta chain sequence. The source of the sample is a study of blood T cell repertoires in COVID-19. Study as a whole: Samples came from the United States, Italy and Spain, spanning acute and convalescent COVID-19. PBMCs, B-cell-depleted T cells, or T cells provided the cDNA or gDNA that made up the material.

Some clones are missing from TCRdb's copy, which holds only in-frame ones; the method was immunoSEQ multiplex PCR. The data show about 310,000 clones, roughly 91% seen once. The CDR3 sequence is 13 residues long. V was pared by 1 base and J by 3 bases, with 4 bases between. Germline V CDR1 and CDR2: SGHAT, FQNNGV. The J gene is TRBJ2-1, the V gene TRBV11-2; D is undetermined. The specimen was PBMCs or T cells enriched from blood (not recorded which). The source of this sequence is a woman aged 30 to 39 who had recovered from COVID-19. This CDR3 reads CASSLVSYNEQFF. The CDR3 DNA is TGTGCCAGCAGCTTAGTGAGCTACAATGAGCAGTTCTTC. Using reference TRBV11-2 and TRBJ2-1 for the parts outside the CDR3, the full variable domain is EAGVAQSPRYKIIEKRQSVAFWCNPISGHATLYWYQQILGQGPKLLIQFQNNGVVDDSQLPKDRFSAERLKGVDSTLKIQPAKLEDSAVYLCASSLVSYNEQFFGPGTRLTVL.